This T cell receptor (beta chain) was captured in a study of blood T cell repertoires in COVID-19. Across the study: The cDNA or gDNA used as material had been derived from T cells, B-cell-depleted T cells, or PBMCs.

Repertoires were generated with immunoSEQ multiplex PCR, while TCRdb's copy carries only in-frame clones and drops some. The sample includes 200,000 to 250,000 clones, around four fifths of them seen just once. This CDR3 contains 15 residues. Germline CDR1 and CDR2: SQVTM and ANQGSEA. V was pared by 0 bases and J by 4 bases, with 15 bases between. The chain employs TRBV29-1 and TRBJ1-1; D unresolved. The origin of this receptor is an older woman who had recovered from COVID-19. The sample taken for sequencing was peripheral blood. The CDR3 nucleotides are TGCAGCGTTGAAGACTTTGAAAGGAGGACCACTGAAGCTTTCTTT. This gives the protein CSVEDFERRTTEAFF.